What follows is one T cell receptor beta chain and its context. The antigen is unknown. The read terminates 3 residues ahead of where the CDR3 ends, so the germline J gene completes it. Germline assignment: CDR1 SNHLY and CDR2 FYNNEI. The CDR3 runs 13 residues. The V and J ends lost 7 bases and 6 bases, in that order; junction bases with no gene match: 6. This sample is drawn from a study of T cell clonality in common variable immunodeficiency. The assay was immunoSEQ multiplex PCR, and TCRdb's table has in-frame clones only and misses some. The sample table sets out fewer than 10,000 clones. Points from the study as a whole: In common variable immunodeficiency, TCR beta chains reportedly carried fewer deletions and N-nucleotide insertions. Shared TCRbeta clones were fewer between CVID subjects than controls.

The V call is TRBV2, the J call TRBJ2-7; 10 bases fit TRBD1. The clonotype comes from a human donor with common variable immunodeficiency. The source material was peripheral blood mononuclear cells. CDR3 in amino acids: CASISGQGTEQYF. CDR3 DNA, as far as it was read: TGTGCCAGCATTTCGGGACAGGGGACCGAG.